Below, 15 T cell receptor beta chains from the same sample are listed, as sequenced in a study of cytomegalovirus exposure and HLA in healthy donors. In the PCR, 60 Vbeta and 13 Jbeta primers were used. Measured with immunoSEQ multiplex PCR; TCRdb has only the in-frame clones, and not every one. This sample carries about 90,000 clones, approximately 79% of them seen once, and the ten largest clones take approximately 3%. The sequencing sample was made of PBMCs. The receptors originated from a man younger than 40 in good health and CMV-seronegative.

This clone came up once. This rearrangement joins TRBV10-3 to TRBJ1-5; unclear D gene. Trimming pared 2 bases from V and 1 base from J, leaving 6 bases between. The length of the CDR3 is 14 residues. The germline gives CDR1 ENHRY, CDR2 SYGVKD. CDR3 bases: TGTGCCATCAGTGAGGCGAGAAGCAATCAGCCCCAGCATTTT. Its protein is CAISEARSNQPQHF.

The rearrangement links TRBV9 to TRBJ1-5, with 10 nucleotides matching TRBD1. This CDR3 region has 15 residues. After removal of 3 bases from V and 6 bases from J, the junction contained 6 bases not matched to a gene. Germline CDR1 SGDLS, CDR2 YYNGEE. The CDR3 bases are TGTGCCAGCAGCGCGGGACAGGGGACGGTTCAGCCCCAGCATTTT. It is translated as CASSAGQGTVQPQHF.

The rearrangement joins TRBV10-3 to TRBJ1-1; D unclear. The germline V gene has CDR1 ENHRY and CDR2 SYGVKD. Trimming left V 3 bases short and J 5 bases short, with 13 bases between. There are 14 residues in the CDR3. The CDR3 here is CAISEEGRGTEAFF. DNA of the CDR3: TGTGCCATCAGTGAAGAGGGCAGAGGGACTGAAGCTTTCTTT.

The rearrangement links TRBV7-2 to TRBJ2-7, with D tentatively TRBD1 (6 bases). V lost 5 bases to trimming and J lost 6 bases, with 11 bases between them. The CDR3 runs to 12 residues. CDR1 and CDR2 (germline): SGHTA, FQGNSA. CDR3: CASSQQGAEQYF. CDR3 DNA sequence: TGTGCCAGCAGCCAACAGGGAGCCGAGCAGTACTTC.

The chain joins TRBV5-1 to TRBJ1-2; D uncertain. The V gene's germline CDR1 is SGHRS and CDR2 YFSETQ. V gave up 5 bases and J gave up 2 bases, with 16 bases separating them. CDR3 size: 15 residues. The CDR3 DNA reads TGCGCCAGCAGAGAAGCTGAGGCAGTAAACTATGGCTACACCTTC. It encodes CASREAEAVNYGYTF.

The rearrangement links TRBV18 to TRBJ2-2; no reliable D call. The CDR3 consists of 13 residues. CDR1 is KGHSH, CDR2 LQKENI, per germline. Trimming cost V 3 bases and J 5 bases, with 7 bases left between them. Here the CDR3 DNA reads TGTGCCAGCTCACCGAGCCAAACCGGGGAGCTGTTTTTT. Its protein is CASSPSQTGELFF. The whole variable domain, filled in from reference TRBV18 and TRBJ2-2, reads NAGVMQNPRHLVRRRGQEARLRCSPMKGHSHVYWYRQLPEEGLKFMVYLQKENIIDESGMPKERFSAEFPKEGPSILRIQQVVRGDSAAYFCASSPSQTGELFFGEGSRLTVL.

This chain uses TRBV7-9 with TRBJ2-1; 10 nucleotides agree with TRBD1. J was trimmed by 3 bases and V by 1 base; bases with no gene match: 9. The CDR3 is made up of 18 amino acids. Germline V CDR1 and CDR2: SEHNR, FQNEAQ (reference sequence). The CDR3 nucleotides are TGTGCCAGCAGCTTAGGACAGGGGGCATTTTTTGTCTACAATGAGCAGTTCTTC. It translates to CASSLGQGAFFVYNEQFF.

In its sample, this clone was seen a few times. J is TRBJ2-5 and V is TRBV7-9; 9 bases map to TRBD2. V trimming: 5 bases; J trimming: 2 bases; junction bases outside the gene matches: 9. CDR1 SEHNR and CDR2 FQNEAQ come from the germline V gene (reference sequence). CDR3 length: 16 amino acids. CDR3 sequence: CASSEGAGGFQETQYF. The DNA of the CDR3 is TGTGCCAGCAGCGAAGGAGCGGGGGGTTTTCAAGAGACCCAGTACTTC.

V and J are TRBV5-1 and TRBJ2-7; TRBD1 matches 8 bases. The germline gives CDR1 SGHRS, CDR2 YFSETQ. V trimming: 5 bases; J trimming: 0 bases; junction bases outside the gene matches: 4. The CDR3 sequence is 14 residues long. CDR3 residues: CASRPGQGSYEQYF. In nucleotides, the CDR3 is TGCGCCAGCAGACCCGGACAGGGCTCCTACGAGCAGTACTTC.

V and J are TRBV7-2 and TRBJ1-2, with D perhaps TRBD1 (5 bases). Trimming cost V 1 base and J 6 bases, with 15 bases left between them. Germline V gives CDR1 SGHTA, CDR2 FQGNSA. CDR3 length equals 15 residues. The CDR3 region has the DNA TGTGCCAGCAGCTTAGAAGGATCCGGGGGTCATGGCTACACCTTC. Translated, it gives CASSLEGSGGHGYTF.

This chain links TRBV30 with TRBJ2-4; tentatively, D is TRBD1 (6 bases). Germline V lookup: CDR1 GTSNPN, CDR2 SVGIG (reference sequence). This CDR3 has 15 residues. Trimming took off 2 bases at V and 8 bases at J, with 19 bases between the two ends. Here the CDR3 DNA reads TGTGCCTGGAGTAACCTACAGGGATTCCTAGACATTCAGTACTTC. This codes for CAWSNLQGFLDIQYF.

This clone was seen only once. The CDR3 DNA reads TGTGCCAGCAGCTTGGCGCAGGGGTATGGCTACACCTTC. Protein product: CASSLAQGYGYTF. This chain connects TRBV5-6 to TRBJ1-2; a possible D gene is TRBD1 (6 bases). The CDR3 sequence is 13 residues long. CDR1 is SGHDT, CDR2 YYEEEE, per germline. V lost 0 bases and J lost 5, with 8 bases in between.

The chain links TRBV7-2 to TRBJ1-1; 7 bases are a match to TRBD1. The CDR3 runs 15 residues. V shed 5 bases and J 1 base; nucleotides not matched to a gene: 7. CDR1 is SGHTA and CDR2 is FQGNSA in the germline V gene. The CDR3 DNA sequence: TGTGCCAGCAGCCTGAGGACAGGCGGGAACACTGAAGCTTTCTTT. Amino acids: CASSLRTGGNTEAFF.

This sequence joins TRBV7-6 and TRBJ1-3; 7 nucleotides align to TRBD1. Looked up from germline, CDR1 is SGHVS and CDR2 is FNYEAQ. V lost 0 bases and J lost 0; bases outside the gene matches: 5. The CDR3 covers 17 residues. CDR3: CASSLALSGGSGNTIYF. The CDR3 bases are TGTGCCAGCAGCTTAGCGCTCTCAGGGGGCTCTGGAAACACCATATATTTT.

This clone appeared a few times. This chain uses TRBV5-4 with TRBJ2-6; D perhaps matches TRBD2 (6 bases). Trimming took off 5 bases at V and 2 bases at J, with 8 bases between the two ends. The CDR3 spans 14 residues. Looked up from germline, CDR1 is SGHNT and CDR2 is YYREEE (reference sequence). This chain's CDR3 is CASSRETGANVLTF. DNA for the CDR3: TGTGCCAGCAGTCGGGAGACTGGGGCCAACGTCCTGACTTTC.